What follows are 16 T cell receptor beta chains derived from one specimen sequenced in a study of blood T cell repertoires in COVID-19. Sequencing used immunoSEQ multiplex PCR; TCRdb keeps in-frame clones, though not all of them. Of 340,000 or so clones in the sample, about 83% were seen once. Sequences were obtained from peripheral blood. These TCRs come from a man aged 25 to 45 with active or convalescent COVID-19.

Details on this clone: Other DNA sequences in this sample translate to the same CDR3. This chain joins TRBV5-1 and TRBJ1-4; D ambiguous. The CDR3 extends over 15 amino acids. Trimming left V 4 bases short and J 0 bases short, with 10 bases between. The germline CDR1 and CDR2 sequences are SGHRS and YFSETQ. In DNA, the CDR3 is TGCGCCAGCAGCCTGACCGGAGCAACTAATGAAAAACTGTTTTTT. Translating gives CASSLTGATNEKLFF. Combining the CDR3 with reference TRBV5-1 and TRBJ1-4 gives the whole variable domain KAGVTQTPRYLIKTRGQQVTLSCSPISGHRSVSWYQQTPGQGLQFLFEYFSETQRNKGNFPGRFSGRQFSNSRSEMNVSTLELGDSALYLCASSLTGATNEKLFFGSGTQLSVL.

This rearrangement joins TRBV28 to TRBJ2-7, with TRBD2 as a possible D gene (7 bases). The germline V gene has CDR1 MDHEN and CDR2 SYDVKM. The CDR3 sequence is 15 residues long. V was cut by 5 bases and J by 6 bases, with 20 bases left in between. Here the CDR3 DNA reads TGTGCCAGCAGTGCCTATTGGGGGGGCGCGGGCGAGCAGTACTTC. Its protein product is CASSAYWGGAGEQYF.

The chain employs TRBV4-2 and TRBJ1-2; no clear D. The CDR3 sequence is 12 residues long. V lost 1 base to trimming and J lost 12 bases, with 12 bases between them. Germline CDR1 reads LGHNA; CDR2 reads YNFKEQ. The CDR3 spells CASSQAVTQHTF. In DNA, the CDR3 is TGTGCCAGCAGCCAAGCCGTCACACAACACACCTTC.

This clone was seen just once. The genes are TRBV4-2 and TRBJ2-3; unclear D gene. This CDR3 has 14 residues. V lost 0 bases, J lost 6 bases, and 10 bases lay in between. CDR1 is LGHNA, CDR2 YNFKEQ, per germline. CDR3 loop: CASSQDLRRDTQYF. CDR3 sequence (DNA): TGTGCCAGCAGCCAAGATCTCCGCCGGGATACGCAGTATTTT.

This clone has only a few counts. This chain uses TRBV7-3 with TRBJ2-2, with 9 bases fitting TRBD2. The length of the CDR3 is 15 residues. J lost 1 base, V lost 5 bases, and 2 bases had no gene match. Germline V lookup: CDR1 SGHTA, CDR2 FQGTGA. The CDR3 loop is CASSPTSGNTGELFF. The CDR3 DNA follows: TGTGCCAGCAGCCCGACTAGCGGGAACACCGGGGAGCTGTTTTTT.

The V and J genes are TRBV11-1 and TRBJ2-1; 12 nucleotides line up with TRBD2. Unmatched junction bases numbered 10, after V lost 3 bases and J lost 10 bases. The CDR3 has 16 residues. Germline assignment: CDR1 SGHAT and CDR2 FQDESV (reference sequence). The CDR3, as DNA: TGTGCCAGCAGCTTCTCCACGGGACTAGCGGGTGGAGAGCAGTTCTTC. It codes for CASSFSTGLAGGEQFF.

The chain combines TRBV3-1 (or the pseudogene TRBV3-2) with TRBJ2-2; the D gene is possibly TRBD1 (5 bases). The germline V and J ends were trimmed by 3 bases and 4 bases, with 9 bases remaining between them. CDR1 and CDR2 (germline): LGHDT, YNNKEL (reference sequence). The CDR3 has 14 amino acids. The CDR3 DNA reads as TGTGCCAGCAGCCACGACAGCTTCACCGGGGAGCTGTTTTTT. Encoded protein: CASSHDSFTGELFF.

V usage is TRBV7-2 and J usage is TRBJ2-7; 11 nucleotides line up with TRBD2. Germline CDR1 reads SGHTA; CDR2 reads FQGNSA. Trimming removed 0 bases from V and 7 bases from J; junction bases left unmatched: 11. The CDR3 runs to 17 residues. The CDR3 reads CASSLARGTSGVGEQYF. CDR3 sequence (DNA): TGTGCCAGCAGCTTAGCGCGGGGGACTAGCGGTGTGGGGGAGCAGTACTTC.

This chain connects TRBV14 to TRBJ2-2; 7 nucleotides align to TRBD1. This CDR3 comprises 14 residues. Looked up from germline, CDR1 is SGHDN and CDR2 is FVKESK. V gave up 3 bases and J gave up 7 bases; unmatched junction bases: 5. CDR3 nucleotides: TGTGCCAGCAGCCATTTCACAGGGGTCGGGGAGCTGTTTTTT. Its translation: CASSHFTGVGELFF.

V is TRBV5-5 and J is TRBJ1-5; D remains ambiguous. The length of the CDR3 is 16 residues. The germline CDR1 and CDR2 sequences are SGHKS and YYEKEE (reference sequence). V was clipped by 2 bases and J by 2 bases, with 14 bases between them. In DNA, the CDR3 is TGTGCCAGCAGCTTAGTAGGAGGTCCGGGCAATCAGCCCCAGCATTTT. It codes for CASSLVGGPGNQPQHF.

This sequence joins TRBV24-1 and TRBJ1-2; TRBD1 aligns across 8 bases. V trimming: 4 bases; J trimming: 6 bases; junction bases outside the gene matches: 6. The CDR3 consists of 14 residues. CDR1 is KGHDR, CDR2 SFDVKD, per germline. The CDR3 is CATSERTGRDGYTF. In DNA form, the CDR3 reads TGTGCCACCAGTGAAAGGACAGGGAGAGATGGCTACACCTTC.

The chain employs TRBV11-1 and TRBJ2-6; the D gene is possibly TRBD2 (6 bases). The V and J ends lost 3 bases and 1 base respectively, with 7 bases between them. Per germline, CDR1 SGHAT and CDR2 FQDESV (reference sequence). The CDR3 length is 15 residues. The CDR3 nucleotides are TGTGCCAGCAGCTTCGGGACTTCTGGGGCCAACGTCCTGACTTTC. Translating it yields CASSFGTSGANVLTF.

In its sample, this clone was seen once. J is TRBJ2-3 and V is TRBV7-8, with 14 bases identical to TRBD2. Losses at the gene ends were 5 bases for V and 2 bases for J; bases not matched to a gene: 6. The germline V gene has CDR1 SGHVS and CDR2 FQNEAQ. The CDR3 runs to 17 residues. The CDR3 coding sequence is TGTGCCAGCAGCCGCAGACTAGCGGGAGGGACCACAGATACGCAGTATTTT. Protein: CASSRRLAGGTTDTQYF.

The chain links TRBV4-1 to TRBJ2-7; D unresolved. CDR3 length: 13 residues. The V and J ends lost 0 bases and 6 bases respectively, with 9 bases between them. Germline CDR1 is MGHRA and CDR2 is YSYEKL. As DNA, the CDR3 is TGCGCCAGCAGCCAAGATCGGTACCGCGAGCAGTACTTC. Protein product: CASSQDRYREQYF.

The genes are TRBV5-4 and TRBJ1-2; 7 nucleotides line up with TRBD1. Germline V gene data show CDR1 as SGHNT and CDR2 as YYREEE (reference sequence). V shed 1 base, J shed 5 bases, and the junction held 2 bases outside the gene matches. This CDR3 spans 13 amino acids. CDR3 region: CASSLWDSYGYTF. The CDR3 region has the DNA TGTGCCAGCAGCTTGTGGGACAGTTATGGCTACACCTTC.

The chain uses TRBV5-1 and TRBJ2-7; D perhaps matches TRBD1 (6 bases). CDR1 is SGHRS, CDR2 YFSETQ, per germline. CDR3 length equals 14 residues. The ends were cut back, 0 bases at V and 3 bases at J, with 10 bases in the middle. CDR3 protein: CASSLGTERYEQYF. DNA of the CDR3: TGCGCCAGCAGCTTGGGGACAGAACGCTACGAGCAGTACTTC.